This TCR beta chain was sequenced during a study of tumor T cells in aggressive B-cell lymphoma. This clone came up a few times. Some clones are missing from TCRdb's copy, which holds only in-frame ones; the method was immunoSEQ multiplex PCR. The sample includes around 490 clones, more than 85% of them seen just once. Sequencing used tumor tissue. The source is an adult with diffuse large B cell lymphoma.

The CDR3 sequence is CAISVPRAPYEQYF. CDR3 in DNA: TGTGCCATCAGTGTGCCCAGGGCCCCCTACGAGCAGTACTTC. The V call is TRBV10-3, the J call TRBJ2-7; D is possibly TRBD1 (5 bases). There are 14 residues in the CDR3. The V gene lost 4 bases and the J gene lost 2 bases, with 12 bases spanning the gap. Germline lookup yields CDR1 ENHRY and CDR2 SYGVKD.